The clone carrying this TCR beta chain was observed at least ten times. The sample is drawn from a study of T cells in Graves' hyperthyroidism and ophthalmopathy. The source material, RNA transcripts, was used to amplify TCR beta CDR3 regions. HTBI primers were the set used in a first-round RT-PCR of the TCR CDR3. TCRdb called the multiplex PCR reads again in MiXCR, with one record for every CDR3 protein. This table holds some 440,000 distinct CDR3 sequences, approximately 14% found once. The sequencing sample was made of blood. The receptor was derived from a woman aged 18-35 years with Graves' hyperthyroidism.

The CDR3 DNA follows: TGCGCCAGCAGCCAAGAGAGTAGGGGGGAGGGACGCACCGGGGAGCTGTTTTTT. Translated: CASSQESRGEGRTGELFF. The rearrangement links TRBV4-1 to TRBJ2-2; TRBD2 might be the D (7 bases). Per germline, CDR1 MGHRA and CDR2 YSYEKL. The CDR3 covers 18 residues. Trimming took 0 bases from V and 4 from J, leaving 18 bases between them.